The 12 T cell receptor beta chains below come from one sample, sequenced in a study of OX40 agonist ivuxolimab in advanced cancers. Measured with immunoSEQ multiplex PCR; TCRdb has only the in-frame clones, and not every one. This sample has 60,000 or so clones; around 87% occur once, and the top ten carry 16%. This specimen was CD4+ or CD8+ T cells sorted from blood, taken in a trial of the OX40 agonist ivuxolimab. The receptors were sampled from an adult with an advanced solid tumor such as melanoma, head and neck, liver or kidney cancer.

The V call is TRBV7-6, the J call TRBJ2-1; the match to TRBD2 covers 11 bases. V lost 5 bases to trimming and J lost 6 bases; unmatched junction nucleotides: 6. CDR3 size: 15 residues. CDR1 is SGHVS and CDR2 is FNYEAQ in the germline V gene. CDR3 loop: CASSPTSGTSNEQFF. CDR3 bases: TGTGCCAGCAGCCCGACTAGCGGGACTTCCAATGAGCAGTTCTTC.

The J gene is TRBJ2-7, the V gene TRBV29-1, with 10 bases aligning to TRBD1. There are 12 residues in the CDR3. The V gene end was trimmed by 5 bases and the J gene end by 5 bases; junction bases not matched to a gene: 3. The V gene's germline CDR1 is SQVTM and CDR2 ANQGSEA. This CDR3 is CSVWTGGDEQYF. In nucleotides, the CDR3 is TGCAGCGTTTGGACAGGGGGAGACGAGCAGTACTTC.

The CDR3 is CASSQAPRTDLWGTGELFF. The CDR3 DNA sequence: TGCGCCAGCAGTCAAGCCCCCAGGACTGATCTTTGGGGCACCGGGGAGCTGTTTTTT. This chain links TRBV23-1 with TRBJ2-2; D might be TRBD2 (5 bases). TRBV23-1 is designated an ORF whose function remains uncertain. The V and J ends lost 2 bases and 4 bases respectively, with 23 bases between them. This CDR3 is built from 19 residues.

The rearrangement joins TRBV14 to TRBJ2-1, with D tentatively TRBD2 (5 bases). Germline CDR1 reads SGHDN; CDR2 reads FVKESK. There are 15 residues in the CDR3. V gave up 4 bases and J gave up 2 bases, with 12 bases separating them. The CDR3 DNA is TGTGCCAGCAGCCCGCGGGCGACCCCCTACAATGAGCAGTTCTTC. It specifies CASSPRATPYNEQFF.

CDR3 DNA: TGCGCCAGCAGCCCAGGACCGTCGGCGGGGGAGCAGTACTTC. Translation gives CASSPGPSAGEQYF. The V call is TRBV5-1, the J call TRBJ2-7, with D perhaps TRBD2 (6 bases). CDR3 length: 14 amino acids. Germline-derived CDR1 and CDR2 are SGHRS and YFSETQ. The V and J ends lost 4 bases and 7 bases respectively, with 18 bases between them.

The rearrangement uses TRBV6-6 and TRBJ1-1, with D uncertain. This CDR3 region has 11 residues. V was shortened by 7 bases and J by 1 base, with 4 bases between the two germline ends. Germline CDR1 and CDR2: MNHNY and SVGAGI (reference sequence). The CDR3: CASNRNTEAFF. Written as DNA, the CDR3 is TGTGCCAGCAACCGGAACACTGAAGCTTTCTTT.

The gene calls are TRBV5-1 and TRBJ2-1, with TRBD1 identical over 9 bases. CDR3 length: 15 residues. The trim removed 4 bases at V and 2 bases at J, leaving 4 bases unmatched. Germline lookup yields CDR1 SGHRS and CDR2 YFSETQ. CDR3 amino acids: CASSGTGSTYNEQFF. CDR3 nucleotides: TGCGCCAGCAGCGGGACAGGGTCTACCTACAATGAGCAGTTCTTC.

This sequence joins TRBV15 and TRBJ2-7; TRBD2 aligns across 10 bases. Germline assignment: CDR1 LNHNV and CDR2 YYDKDF (reference sequence). The J segment lost 3 bases and the V segment lost 0 bases, leaving 5 bases of the junction unmatched. CDR3 size: 16 residues. CDR3 in DNA: TGTGCCACCAGCAGAGATCCGGGACTAGCGCGCTACGAGCAGTACTTC. Translation: CATSRDPGLARYEQYF.

The J gene is TRBJ1-2, the V gene TRBV28; no firm D call. V was cut by 5 bases and J by 3 bases, with 13 bases left in between. This CDR3 is 14 amino acids long. Germline assignment: CDR1 MDHEN and CDR2 SYDVKM. CDR3 in amino acids: CASSPSLAYYGYTF. For the CDR3, the DNA is TGTGCCAGCAGTCCTAGCTTAGCTTACTATGGCTACACCTTC.

The rearrangement uses TRBV6-6 and TRBJ2-2; 7 bases are shared with TRBD2. The CDR3 runs to 13 residues. Germline V lookup: CDR1 MNHNY, CDR2 SVGAGI (reference sequence). J gave up 5 bases and V 7 bases, and 4 bases lay outside the gene matches. CDR3 region: CASNLGGTGELFF. CDR3 nucleotide sequence: TGTGCCAGCAACCTGGGAGGGACCGGGGAGCTGTTTTTT.

V gene TRBV4-1 combines with J gene TRBJ2-5, with 8 bases aligning to TRBD1. CDR3 size: 16 residues. V shed 0 bases, J shed 7 bases, and the junction held 10 bases outside the gene matches. Germline loops: CDR1 MGHRA, CDR2 YSYEKL. The DNA of the CDR3 is TGCGCCAGCAGCCAAGAGGGGACAGGCCAGATAACGACCCAGTACTTC. Translation gives CASSQEGTGQITTQYF.

CDR3 in amino acids: CASSLTAYEQYF. For the CDR3, the DNA is TGTGCCAGCAGCTTAACGGCCTACGAGCAGTACTTC. The rearrangement links TRBV11-2 to TRBJ2-7; unclear D gene. Germline V gives CDR1 SGHAT, CDR2 FQNNGV. The ends were cut back, 2 bases at V and 2 bases at J, with 4 bases in the middle. The CDR3 extends over 12 amino acids.